The T cell receptor (beta chain) under discussion was sequenced for a study of OX40 agonist ivuxolimab in advanced cancers. General observations from the study: Doses of 0.1 to 3.0 mg/kg were accompanied by clonal expansion of CD4+ and CD8+ blood T cells by week 6.

Profiled with immunoSEQ multiplex PCR; TCRdb holds only in-frame clones, not every one. The table records roughly 84,000 clones, roughly 80% of them present only once. Germline lookup yields CDR1 SGHRS and CDR2 YFSETQ. This CDR3 is 14 amino acids long. V was pared by 0 bases and J by 3 bases, with 9 bases between. As to this clone: As yet, its antigen is unknown.

This TCR was sampled from an adult with an advanced solid tumor such as melanoma, head and neck, liver or kidney cancer. The chain employs TRBV5-1 and TRBJ1-1; TRBD1 is a possible D gene (6 bases). Sequencing was performed on CD4+ or CD8+ T cells sorted from blood, taken in a trial of the OX40 agonist ivuxolimab. CDR3 residues: CASSLGPGDTEAFF. DNA for the CDR3: TGCGCCAGCAGCTTGGGGCCAGGGGACACTGAAGCTTTCTTT.